The present T cell receptor beta chain was sequenced within a study of blood T cell repertoires in COVID-19. Study-level background: The United States, Italy and Spain provided the acute and convalescent COVID-19 samples. T cells, B-cell-depleted T cells, or PBMCs provided the cDNA or gDNA that served as material.

Germline values: CDR1 ENHRY, CDR2 SYGVKD. The CDR3 loop spans 15 amino acids. Trimming at V came to 3 bases and at J to 4 bases, leaving 5 bases not matched to a gene. Under the authors' procedure: Estimates of nucleated cell counts were drawn from the amplification of reference gene primers. Produced via immunoSEQ multiplex PCR; TCRdb's table is partial and in-frame only. For V, J and clone size, that table is used; D and trimming come from the DNA. This sample has under 200,000 clones, with about 86% found just once. The TCR sequence derives from a man aged 55 to 70 with acute or convalescent COVID-19. The chain is built from TRBV10-3 and TRBJ1-1; 10 bases are a match to TRBD1. Sequenced material: peripheral blood. CDR3 region: CAISERDRGITEAFF. The CDR3 DNA is TGTGCCATCAGTGAACGGGACAGGGGAATCACTGAAGCTTTCTTT.